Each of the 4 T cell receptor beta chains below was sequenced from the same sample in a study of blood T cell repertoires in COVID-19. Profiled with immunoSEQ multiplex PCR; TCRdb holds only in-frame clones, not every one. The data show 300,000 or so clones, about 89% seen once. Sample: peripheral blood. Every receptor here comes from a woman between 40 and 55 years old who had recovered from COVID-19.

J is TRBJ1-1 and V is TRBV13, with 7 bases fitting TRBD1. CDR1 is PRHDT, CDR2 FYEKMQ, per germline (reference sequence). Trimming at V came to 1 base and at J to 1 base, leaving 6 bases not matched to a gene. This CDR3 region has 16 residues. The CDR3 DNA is TGTGCCAGCAGCTTAGAGAGGGGGCGTGGGAACACTGAAGCTTTCTTT. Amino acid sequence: CASSLERGRGNTEAFF.

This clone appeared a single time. The CDR3 DNA follows: TGTGCCAGCCGGTGGGAGGGGAGGTCCCAAGAGACCCAGTACTTC. The encoded protein is CASRWEGRSQETQYF. This chain connects TRBV6-6 to TRBJ2-5, with 7 bases that match TRBD2. V shed 8 bases and J 1 base; nucleotides not matched to a gene: 10. Germline CDR1 reads MNHNY; CDR2 reads SVGAGI (reference sequence). The CDR3 runs to 15 residues.

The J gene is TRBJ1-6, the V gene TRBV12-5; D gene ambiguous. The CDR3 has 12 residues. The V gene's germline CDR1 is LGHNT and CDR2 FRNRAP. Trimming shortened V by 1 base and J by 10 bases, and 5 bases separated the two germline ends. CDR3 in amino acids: CASGLDQSPLHF. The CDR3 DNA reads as TGTGCTAGTGGTTTGGACCAGTCACCCCTCCACTTT.

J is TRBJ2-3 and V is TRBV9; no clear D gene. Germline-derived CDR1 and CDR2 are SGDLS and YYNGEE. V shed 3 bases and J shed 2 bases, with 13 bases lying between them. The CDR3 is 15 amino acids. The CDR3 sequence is CASSGNYPATDTQYF. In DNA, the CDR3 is TGTGCCAGCAGCGGGAACTACCCTGCCACAGATACGCAGTATTTT.